The entry below describes one T cell receptor beta chain. Its matching antigen is unknown. This record comes from a study of OX40 agonist ivuxolimab in advanced cancers. Study-wide points: Some of the nonresponding patients also showed low levels of normalized T-cell clonal expansion.

The method was immunoSEQ multiplex PCR; TCRdb's version includes in-frame clones alone and lacks a portion of them. The sample carries 65,000 to 90,000 clones, roughly nine tenths recorded once. This sample comprised CD4+ or CD8+ T cells sorted from blood, obtained in a trial of the OX40 agonist ivuxolimab. The receptor was derived from an adult with an advanced solid tumor such as melanoma, head and neck, liver or kidney cancer.

CDR3 loop: CAWTPGLGENIQYF. The DNA of the CDR3 is TGTGCCTGGACTCCGGGCCTCGGGGAAAACATTCAGTACTTC. V usage is TRBV30 and J usage is TRBJ2-4; D possibly corresponds to TRBD2 (5 bases). Trimming removed 4 bases at V and 5 bases at J, with 15 bases between. This CDR3 contains 14 residues. CDR1 is GTSNPN and CDR2 is SVGIG in the germline V gene (reference sequence).